The 27 T cell receptor beta chains below were found in one sample sequenced in a study of blood T cells in healthy people across ages. Primers used in a second PCR of about 7 to 12 cycles were a sample-barcoded 5' primer and a J-beta primer mix. TCRdb redid the calling of the 5' RACE reads with MiXCR, one entry per CDR3 protein. The profile shows under 1,000,000 distinct CDR3 sequences, under 40% of them singletons. Sequenced: blood. Source of these receptors: a man aged 18-30 years in good health.

The chain uses TRBV6-2 or TRBV6-3 and TRBJ1-1; 9 bases are a match to TRBD1. The J segment lost 5 bases and the V segment lost 5 bases, leaving 6 bases of the junction unmatched. Looked up from germline, CDR1 is MNHEY and CDR2 is SVGEGT. The CDR3 runs 14 residues. CDR3 loop: CASSRGTGYTEAFF. The CDR3 nucleotides are TGTGCCAGCAGTCGAGGGACAGGGTATACTGAAGCTTTCTTT.

The chain joins TRBV6-1 to TRBJ1-5, with D unresolved. The V end lost 6 bases, the J end lost 7 bases, and 16 bases lay between the germline ends. Germline CDR1 MNHNS, CDR2 SASEGT. This CDR3 comprises 14 residues. The CDR3 bases are TGTGCCAGCAGCTACGAAAGGGAGGGACAGCCCCAGCATTTT. Its protein product is CASSYEREGQPQHF.

The rearrangement links TRBV25-1 to TRBJ2-3; D not certain. V dropped 8 bases and J dropped 4 bases, with 19 bases sitting between them. Germline values: CDR1 MGHDK, CDR2 SYGVNS. This CDR3 is built from 15 residues. The CDR3 coding sequence is TGTGCCAGCCAACCGGCTGTGTCTAGTCCAGATACGCAGTATTTT. Protein: CASQPAVSSPDTQYF.

Of note for this clonotype: This sequence may be a read error, since a much larger clone differs from it by one base. V is TRBV11-2 and J is TRBJ2-1; 7 positions agree with TRBD1. The end of the DNA is better explained by TRBJ2-7, so the J call may be wrong. This CDR3 has 14 amino acids. Germline lookup yields CDR1 SGHAT and CDR2 FQNNGV. CDR3 region: CASSLRDSYNEQYF. DNA of the CDR3: TGTGCCAGCAGCTTAAGGGACAGTTACAATGAGCAGTACTTC.

The chain recombines TRBV4-3 with TRBJ2-1, with D possibly matching TRBD1 (5 bases). The DNA end favors TRBJ2-7, so the J call may be wrong. CDR1 and CDR2 from the germline V gene are LGHNA and YSLEER. The CDR3 runs 19 residues. The CDR3 is CASSQAPYRTKSSYNEQYF. Here the CDR3 DNA reads TGCGCCAGCAGCCAAGCTCCGTACAGGACGAAAAGCTCCTACAATGAGCAGTACTTC.

This clonotype came up a few times. The chain links TRBV7-6 to TRBJ1-1; D not certain. The V end was cut by 1 base, the J end by 0 bases, with 12 bases between. The germline CDR1 and CDR2 sequences are SGHVS and FNYEAQ. CDR3 length: 16 amino acids. The CDR3 DNA is TGTGCCAGCAGCTTAGAAGCCCAAGTCATGAACACTGAAGCTTTCTTT. Amino acids: CASSLEAQVMNTEAFF.

This clonotype was recorded many times. This chain connects TRBV7-2 to TRBJ2-3; D uncertain. This CDR3 contains 11 residues. V was trimmed by 6 bases and J by 6 bases, leaving 7 bases between them. The germline gives CDR1 SGHTA, CDR2 FQGNSA. CDR3 in DNA: TGTGCCAGCAGTTTAAAGGATACGCAGTATTTT. It encodes CASSLKDTQYF.

This clonotype was observed many times. This chain uses TRBV20-1 with TRBJ1-2; the D gene is possibly TRBD1 (6 bases). The germline V and J ends were trimmed by 0 bases and 3 bases, with 11 bases remaining between them. Germline V gene data show CDR1 as DFQATT and CDR2 as SNEGSKA (reference sequence). CDR3 size: 14 residues. The CDR3 protein is CSARDGDTYYGYTF. The CDR3 nucleotides read TGCAGTGCTAGAGATGGGGACACCTACTATGGCTACACCTTC.

This clonotype was seen a single time. This rearrangement joins TRBV6-6 to TRBJ2-1; no definite D call. The CDR3 is 12 residues long. V was shortened by 7 bases and J by 14 bases, with 18 bases between the two germline ends. Germline V gene data show CDR1 as MNHNY and CDR2 as SVGAGI (reference sequence). DNA of the CDR3: TGTGCCAGCAACGATGAGGCCGCCCACAAGTTCTTC. Translated: CASNDEAAHKFF.

Concerning this clonotype itself: This may be a read error: a much more frequent sequence differs by one nucleotide. The V gene is TRBV20-1, the J gene TRBJ2-5, with 7 nucleotides matching TRBD1. The CDR3 runs 13 residues. Unmatched junction bases numbered 9, after V lost 0 bases and J lost 11 bases. CDR1 and CDR2 from the germline V gene are DFQATT and SNEGSKA (reference sequence). CDR3 residues: CSAREGQAYGQYF. The CDR3 region has the DNA TGCAGTGCTAGAGAAGGACAGGCCTACGGGCAGTACTTC.

Only a few counts were recorded for this clonotype. The genes are TRBV11-1 and TRBJ2-5; no definite D call. V was clipped by 1 base and J by 5 bases, with 11 bases between them. CDR3 length: 14 residues. Germline-derived CDR1 and CDR2 are SGHAT and FQDESV (reference sequence). Here the CDR3 DNA reads TGTGCCAGCAGCTTAGAAAACCCTCGGGAGACCCAGTACTTC. Translating it yields CASSLENPRETQYF.

For the CDR3, the DNA is TGTGCCAGCATCCTCGGGGGGAGCTCCTACAATGAGCAGTTCTTC. Its protein is CASILGGSSYNEQFF. The rearrangement joins TRBV2 to TRBJ2-1, with 7 nucleotides matching TRBD2. Germline-derived CDR1 and CDR2 are SNHLY and FYNNEI. V was pared by 7 bases and J by 0 bases, with 6 bases of the junction left unmatched. This CDR3 has 15 residues. Full variable domain (outside the CDR3, taken from reference TRBV2 and TRBJ2-1): EPEVTQTPSHQVTQMGQEVILRCVPISNHLYFYWYRQILGQKVEFLVSFYNNEISEKSEIFDDQFSVERPDGSNFTLKIRSTKLEDSAMYFCASILGGSSYNEQFFGPGTRLTVL.

The sample holds many counts of this clonotype. The chain has TRBV20-1 and TRBJ2-7, with D maybe TRBD1 (5 bases). CDR3 length: 14 residues. From germline, CDR1 is DFQATT and CDR2 SNEGSKA (reference sequence). Trimming took off 4 bases at V and 2 bases at J, with 15 bases between the two ends. The DNA for the CDR3 is TGCAGTGCTATGGGGCAATTCCCCCCCTACGAGCAGTACTTC. Its protein is CSAMGQFPPYEQYF.

This clonotype was detected once. A much larger clone lies a single base off, so this may be a read error. The chain has TRBV12-3 or TRBV12-4 and TRBJ2-3; 7 positions match TRBD2. V dropped 5 bases and J dropped 5; count of bases not matched to a gene: 7. This CDR3 region has 14 residues. The CDR3 sequence: CASSLSAGVDTQYF. As DNA, the CDR3 is TGTGCCAGCAGTCTCTCCGCGGGAGTAGATACGCAGTATTTT.

The rearrangement joins TRBV12-3 or TRBV12-4 to TRBJ1-1; tentatively, D is TRBD1 (5 bases). Trimming cost V 5 bases and J 0 bases, with 10 bases left between them. The CDR3 totals 14 residues. The CDR3 DNA follows: TGTGCCAGCAGTCCCCTGACAGTGAACACTGAAGCTTTCTTT. This encodes CASSPLTVNTEAFF.

The chain couples TRBV10-3 to TRBJ2-2; D unresolved. CDR3 size: 12 residues. With 8 bases removed from V and 7 bases from J, the gap between germline ends came to 11 bases. Germline loops: CDR1 ENHRY, CDR2 SYGVKD. For the CDR3, the DNA is TGTGCCATCGATAGGTCCCTCGGGGAGCTGTTTTTT. Translated: CAIDRSLGELFF.

The J gene is TRBJ2-3, the V gene TRBV29-1; D is ambiguous. CDR1 and CDR2 from the germline V gene are SQVTM and ANQGSEA. Trimming cost V 2 bases and J 3 bases, with 12 bases left between them. The CDR3 runs to 14 residues. CDR3 protein: CSVEKGRRTDTQYF. In DNA form, the CDR3 reads TGCAGCGTTGAAAAGGGTAGGAGAACAGATACGCAGTATTTT.

The chain couples TRBV12-3 or TRBV12-4 to TRBJ1-1, with no clear D. Trimming took off 4 bases at V and 5 bases at J, with 11 bases between the two ends. The CDR3 length is 13 residues. CDR3: CASSSNTGTEAFF. CDR3 nucleotide sequence: TGTGCCAGCAGTTCAAATACTGGGACTGAAGCTTTCTTT.

This clonotype was recorded a few times. The rearrangement joins TRBV4-2 to TRBJ2-3; 9 bases are a match to TRBD2. Losses at the gene ends were 1 base for V and 1 base for J; bases not matched to a gene: 12. The CDR3 is 19 residues long. The V gene's germline CDR1 is LGHNA and CDR2 YNFKEQ. The CDR3 nucleotides read TGTGCCAGCAGCCAAGGCCAGGTAGCGGGGGTATTCGGCACAGATACGCAGTATTTT. It specifies CASSQGQVAGVFGTDTQYF.

Turning to this clonotype: The junction departs from germline at one end; a sequencing error may be responsible. The V call is TRBV12-3 or TRBV12-4, the J call TRBJ2-3; D is perhaps TRBD1 (6 bases). The length of the CDR3 is 13 residues. The CDR3 DNA sequence: TGTGCCAGCGGCTCACAGGGTACAGATGCGCAGTATTTT. This encodes CASGSQGTDAQYF.

The chain has TRBV20-1 and TRBJ2-7; maybe TRBD1 (7 bases). This CDR3 is 13 amino acids long. Germline CDR1 and CDR2: DFQATT and SNEGSKA (reference sequence). Trimming removed 1 base from V and 6 bases from J, with 13 bases in between. CDR3 DNA sequence: TGCAGTGCTAGAGTCTACAGGGGAGGCGAGCAGTACTTC. It is translated as CSARVYRGGEQYF.

In the case of this clonotype: One end of the junction varies from germline; a read error may be responsible. The chain is built from TRBV10-3 and TRBJ2-5; TRBD1 aligns across 9 bases. The germline gives CDR1 ENHRY, CDR2 SYGVKD. The CDR3 extends over 14 amino acids. CDR3 DNA sequence: TGTGCCGTCAGGGGTGGGACAGGGCAAGAGACCCAGTACTTC. It codes for CAVRGGTGQETQYF.

This clonotype was recorded a few times. The chain has TRBV2 and TRBJ1-1; weak D call: TRBD1 (5 bases). Trimming stripped 8 bases from V and 4 bases from J, with 20 bases between. The CDR3 spans 15 residues. Germline V lookup: CDR1 SNHLY, CDR2 FYNNEI. Written as DNA, the CDR3 is TGTGCCAGCGCCTGGGCGGGGGGTGGAGGCACTGAAGCTTTCTTT. The encoded protein is CASAWAGGGGTEAFF.

In its sample, this clonotype was seen many times. This sequence joins TRBV20-1 and TRBJ2-3; D is possibly TRBD2 (6 bases). CDR3 length: 15 residues. Trimming shortened V by 0 bases and J by 2 bases, and 12 bases separated the two germline ends. In germline, CDR1 is DFQATT, CDR2 SNEGSKA (reference sequence). The CDR3 DNA follows: TGCAGTGCTAGAGATGCTGCGGGAAACACAGATACGCAGTATTTT. This codes for CSARDAAGNTDTQYF.

Many counts were recorded for this clonotype. The chain recombines TRBV6-5 with TRBJ2-3; the D gene is possibly TRBD2 (5 bases). V was cut by 7 bases and J by 6 bases, with 20 bases left in between. CDR1 MNHEY and CDR2 SVGAGI come from the germline V gene. The CDR3 length is 15 residues. Here the CDR3 DNA reads TGTGCCAGCACTCCCGGACTCACCCGATTGGATACGCAGTATTTT. It is translated as CASTPGLTRLDTQYF.

The gene calls are TRBV7-9 and TRBJ2-4, with 11 bases aligning to TRBD1. The J call may be in error: the DNA end matches TRBJ2-7 better. Germline CDR1 and CDR2: SEHNR and FQNEAQ (reference sequence). The CDR3 has 16 amino acids. The CDR3 nucleotides read TGTGCCAGCAGCACCCGGACAGGGGGCCCTAACTACGAGCAGTACTTC. The encoded protein is CASSTRTGGPNYEQYF.

This clonotype has a handful of counts. The chain joins TRBV27 to TRBJ1-2; possibly TRBD1 for D (6 bases). V was cut by 5 bases and J by 5 bases, with 15 bases left in between. Per the germline V gene, CDR1 is MNHEY and CDR2 is SMNVEV (reference sequence). The CDR3 consists of 14 residues. The CDR3: CASSPTGFRYGYTF. DNA of the CDR3: TGTGCCAGCAGTCCTACAGGGTTCCGGTATGGCTACACCTTC.